This T cell receptor (beta chain) appears in the sequencing data of a study of shared clonotypes between healthy human individuals. Germline lookup yields CDR1 PRHDT and CDR2 FYEKMQ (reference sequence). This CDR3 comprises 15 residues. The V end lost 5 bases, the J end lost 0 bases, and 13 bases lay between the germline ends. TCRdb's copy holds only in-frame clones and misses some; the assay was immunoSEQ multiplex PCR. The sample contains more than 2 million clones, just under 95% of which appear only once. This clone was recorded only once. CD45RO-negative CD8 cells positively selected for CCR7 made up the naive population, which excluded terminally differentiated effector memory CD45RA+ cells.

The chain uses TRBV13 and TRBJ1-2; D uncertain. This receptor was identified in a man younger than 35 in good health. Some clones in this sample may be carry-over from other donors' samples. What was sequenced was naive CD8+ T cells from PBMCs. The CDR3 DNA reads TGTGCCAGCAGCGTCGGACGGAGCTCTAACTATGGCTACACCTTC. Encoded protein: CASSVGRSSNYGYTF.